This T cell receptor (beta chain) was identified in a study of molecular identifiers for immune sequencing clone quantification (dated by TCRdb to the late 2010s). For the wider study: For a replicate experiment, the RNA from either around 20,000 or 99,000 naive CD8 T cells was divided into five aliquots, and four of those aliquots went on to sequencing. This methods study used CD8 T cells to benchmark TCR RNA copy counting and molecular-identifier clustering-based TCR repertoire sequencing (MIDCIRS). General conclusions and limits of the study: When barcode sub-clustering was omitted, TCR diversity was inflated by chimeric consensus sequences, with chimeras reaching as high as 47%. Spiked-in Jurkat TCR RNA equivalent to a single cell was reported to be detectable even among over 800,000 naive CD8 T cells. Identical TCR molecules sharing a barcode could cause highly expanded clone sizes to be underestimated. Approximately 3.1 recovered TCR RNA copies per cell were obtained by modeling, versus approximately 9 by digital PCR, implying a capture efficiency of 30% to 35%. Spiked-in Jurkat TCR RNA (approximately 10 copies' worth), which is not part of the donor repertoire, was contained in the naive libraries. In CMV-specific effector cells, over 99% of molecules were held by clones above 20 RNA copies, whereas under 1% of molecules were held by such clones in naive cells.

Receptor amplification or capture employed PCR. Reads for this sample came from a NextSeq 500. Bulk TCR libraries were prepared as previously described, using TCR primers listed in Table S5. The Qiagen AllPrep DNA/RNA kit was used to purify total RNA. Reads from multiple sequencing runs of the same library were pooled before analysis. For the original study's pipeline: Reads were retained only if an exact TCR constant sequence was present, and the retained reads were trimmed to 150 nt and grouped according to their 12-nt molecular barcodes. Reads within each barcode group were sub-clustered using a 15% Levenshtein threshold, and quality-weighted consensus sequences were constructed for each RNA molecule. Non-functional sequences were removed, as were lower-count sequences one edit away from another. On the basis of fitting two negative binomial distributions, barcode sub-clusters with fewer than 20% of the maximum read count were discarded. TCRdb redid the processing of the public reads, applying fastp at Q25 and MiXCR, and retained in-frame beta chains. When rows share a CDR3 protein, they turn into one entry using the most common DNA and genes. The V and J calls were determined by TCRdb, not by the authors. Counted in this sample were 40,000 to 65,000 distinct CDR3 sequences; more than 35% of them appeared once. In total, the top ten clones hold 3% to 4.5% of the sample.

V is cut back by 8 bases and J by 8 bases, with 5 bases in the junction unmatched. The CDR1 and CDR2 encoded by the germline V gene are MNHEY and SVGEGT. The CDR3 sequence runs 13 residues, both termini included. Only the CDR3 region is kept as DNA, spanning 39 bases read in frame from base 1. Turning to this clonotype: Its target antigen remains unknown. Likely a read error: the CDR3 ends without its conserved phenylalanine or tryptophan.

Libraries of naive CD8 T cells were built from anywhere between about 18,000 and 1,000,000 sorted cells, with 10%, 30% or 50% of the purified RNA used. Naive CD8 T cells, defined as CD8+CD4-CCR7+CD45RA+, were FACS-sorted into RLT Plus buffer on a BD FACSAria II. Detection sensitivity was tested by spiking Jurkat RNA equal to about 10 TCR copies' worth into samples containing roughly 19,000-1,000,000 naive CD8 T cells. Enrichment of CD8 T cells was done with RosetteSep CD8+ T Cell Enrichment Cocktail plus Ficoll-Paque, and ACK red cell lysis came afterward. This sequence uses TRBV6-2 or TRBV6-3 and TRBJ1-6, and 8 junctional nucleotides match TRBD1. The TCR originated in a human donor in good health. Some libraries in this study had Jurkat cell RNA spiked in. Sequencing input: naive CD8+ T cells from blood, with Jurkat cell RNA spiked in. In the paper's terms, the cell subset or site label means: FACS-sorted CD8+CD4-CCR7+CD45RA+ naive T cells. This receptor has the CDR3 CASSDRGDSPLHI. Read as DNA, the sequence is TGTGCCAGCTCCGACAGGGGCGATTCACCCCTCCACATT.